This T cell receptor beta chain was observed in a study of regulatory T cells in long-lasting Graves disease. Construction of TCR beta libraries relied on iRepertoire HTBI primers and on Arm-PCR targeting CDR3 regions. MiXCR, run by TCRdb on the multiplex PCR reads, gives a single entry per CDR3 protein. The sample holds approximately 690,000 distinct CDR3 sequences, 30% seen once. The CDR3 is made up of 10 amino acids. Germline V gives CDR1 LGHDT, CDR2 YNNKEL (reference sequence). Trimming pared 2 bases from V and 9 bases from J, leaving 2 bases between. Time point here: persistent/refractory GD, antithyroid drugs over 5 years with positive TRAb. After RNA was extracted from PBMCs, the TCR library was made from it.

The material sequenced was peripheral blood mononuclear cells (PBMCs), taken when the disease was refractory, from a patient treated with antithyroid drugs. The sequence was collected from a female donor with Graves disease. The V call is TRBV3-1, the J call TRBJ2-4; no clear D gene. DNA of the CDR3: TGTGCCAGCAGCCAAAGCATTCAGTACTTC. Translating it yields CASSQSIQYF.